This is a list of T cell receptor beta chains from one sample in a study of control samples from healthy donors and cancer patients. Clones were sequenced by immunoSEQ multiplex PCR, and TCRdb holds only the in-frame ones, with some missing. The table lists over 150,000 clones, about 90% of them singletons, with roughly 2.1% in the top ten. Sequenced: blood. The source of these receptors is a woman in her thirties or forties in good health. The CDR3 runs from the conserved cysteine through the conserved F or W. A D gene is named only where the DNA matches it firmly. Clone size, where shown, is once, few, many, or a class for clones that have expanded.

d_call,clone_size,v_call,j_call,cdr3_nt,cdr3_aa
NA,NA,TRBV29-1,TRBJ1-1,TGCAGCGGATCCGACAGCATGAACACTGAAGCTTTCTTT,CSGSDSMNTEAFF
NA,NA,TRBV11-2,TRBJ1-1,TGTGCCAGCAGCTCCCTACAGAGTCGCCCTGAAGCTTTCTTT,CASSSLQSRPEAFF
TRBD1,few,TRBV19,TRBJ1-4,TGTGCCAGTAGTATAGAACACGGGACAGCAACTAATGAAAAACTGTTTTTT,CASSIEHGTATNEKLFF
TRBD1,NA,TRBV10-3,TRBJ2-6,TGTGCCATCAGTGACAGTAACAGGGGGAGCTCTGGGGCCAACGTCCTGACTTTC,CAISDSNRGSSGANVLTF
NA,NA,TRBV14,TRBJ2-3,TGTGCCAGCAGCCAAGAGGAGGACAGCAACACAGATACGCAGTATTTT,CASSQEEDSNTDTQYF
NA,NA,TRBV5-1,TRBJ1-1,TGCGCCAGCAGCTTCAGCGGGGCGGGCACTGAAGCTTTCTTT,CASSFSGAGTEAFF
NA,NA,TRBV7-2,TRBJ2-7,TGTGCCAGCAGCTTAGCGTTGAGTGGTCAGGGTCTGCACGAGCAGTACTTC,CASSLALSGQGLHEQYF
NA,NA,TRBV20-1,TRBJ2-1,TGCAGTGCTAGTTATCGCTCCTACAATGAGCAGTTCTTC,CSASYRSYNEQFF
TRBD1,few,TRBV5-4,TRBJ1-2,TGTGCCAGCAGCCTGACCGACAGGGAGTCTGGCTACACCTTC,CASSLTDRESGYTF
TRBD1,NA,TRBV12-3/TRBV12-4,TRBJ1-1,TGTGCCAGCACCTCGACAGGGCTCACTGAAGCTTTCTTT,CASTSTGLTEAFF